Listed below are T cell receptor beta chains from one sample, sequenced in a study of cytomegalovirus exposure and HLA in healthy donors. The assay was immunoSEQ multiplex PCR, and TCRdb's table has in-frame clones only and misses some. The table has 110,000 or so clones, under 90% seen once. Material for sequencing was PBMCs. The receptors here all came from a woman in her twenties or thirties in good health and CMV-seronegative. Each CDR3 is given with its conserved first and last residue. Each record gives: J gene, D gene, clone size, V gene, CDR3 DNA, CDR3 protein. The D gene is left open where the match is weak. Only part of the rows carry a size: once, few, many, or a class if the clone is expanded.

TRBJ1-3	.	.	TRBV5-1	TGCGCCAGCAGCTTAGGCAGTCCTAGCTCTGGAAACACCATATATTTT	CASSLGSPSSGNTIYF
TRBJ2-2	.	.	TRBV7-8	TGTGCCAGCAGCCGGGGACTGTCCACCACCGGGGAGCTGTTTTTT	CASSRGLSTTGELFF
TRBJ2-3	.	.	TRBV6-5	TGTGCCAGCAGTTCTCTAGCAGTCACAGATACGCAGTATTTT	CASSSLAVTDTQYF
TRBJ1-6	.	.	TRBV14	TGTGCCAGCAGCCAACGGACGGGGAAGAACCATAATTCACCCCTCCACTTT	CASSQRTGKNHNSPLHF
TRBJ2-1	.	.	TRBV6-7	TGTGCCAGCAGTTCCCCGACTCGACGCTCCTACAATGAGCAGTTCTTC	CASSSPTRRSYNEQFF
TRBJ2-1	TRBD1	.	TRBV4-1	TGCGCCAGCAGCCATCGACAGGGGGCGTTCGATGAGCAGTTCTTC	CASSHRQGAFDEQFF
TRBJ2-1	.	.	TRBV11-2	TGTGCCAGCAGCCGTCCTAGCCCCGAGCAGTTCTTC	CASSRPSPEQFF
TRBJ2-7	.	.	TRBV6-5	TGTGCCACTCTGAGCCCTCTCTACGAGCAGTACTTC	CATLSPLYEQYF
TRBJ2-1	.	few	TRBV6-5	TGTGCCAGCAGCTTAAATTTCGACTCCTATAATCAGTTCTTC	CASSLNFDSYNQFF
TRBJ1-2	TRBD1	few	TRBV7-8	TGTGCCAGCAGCCCTCGACAGGGGGCTAACTATGGCTACACCTTC	CASSPRQGANYGYTF
TRBJ2-3	.	.	TRBV5-6	TGTGCCAGCAGCATTCAGGGGCTAGCAAGAGATACGCAGTATTTT	CASSIQGLARDTQYF
TRBJ2-1	.	.	TRBV18	TGTGCCAGCTCATCGGGAGGGGGCCAGTCCTACAATGAGCAGTTCTTC	CASSSGGGQSYNEQFF
TRBJ2-1	TRBD2	.	TRBV15	TGTGCCACCAGCAGTCCCATGAGCGGGGGCTCCTACAATGAGCAGTTCTTC	CATSSPMSGGSYNEQFF
TRBJ2-5	.	once	TRBV10-2	TGCGCCAGCAGCCTTGTGGAGACCCAGTACTTC	CASSLVETQYF
TRBJ1-2	TRBD1	.	TRBV6-5	TGTGCCAGCAGTCTAGGGACAGGGAGTGGCTACACCTTC	CASSLGTGSGYTF
TRBJ1-1	.	.	TRBV4-1	TGCGCCAGCAGCCAAGATCAGGGGACGGCTGAAGCTTTCTTT	CASSQDQGTAEAFF
TRBJ1-1	.	.	TRBV18	TGTGCCAGCTCACCAGGGGCGTCCGGTGAAGCTTTCTTT	CASSPGASGEAFF
TRBJ1-1	TRBD1	.	TRBV11-3	TGTGCCAGCAGCTTAGGAACCGGACAGGGAGAGAAAGCTTTCTTT	CASSLGTGQGEKAFF
TRBJ2-7	TRBD2	.	TRBV5-6	TGTGCCAGCAGCCTTTCCGGGACTAGCTTTGGCTACGAGCAGTACTTC	CASSLSGTSFGYEQYF
TRBJ2-1	TRBD1	.	TRBV4-1	TGCGCCAGCAGCCAAGAATACCCGGACAGGGGGCGATTTGAATCCTACAATGAGCAGTTCTTC	CASSQEYPDRGRFESYNEQFF
TRBJ1-5	.	.	TRBV28	TGTGCCGGGGGGAATCAGCCCCAGCATTTT	CAGGNQPQHF
TRBJ1-2	TRBD1	.	TRBV2	TGTGCCAGCAGTACAACAGGGGGGGGAAACTATGGCTACACCTTC	CASSTTGGGNYGYTF
TRBJ2-5	TRBD2	.	TRBV4-1	TGCGCCAGCAGCCTAGGGACTAGCGGGGGAGGGACCCAGTACTTC	CASSLGTSGGGTQYF
TRBJ2-1	TRBD1	once	TRBV7-9	TGTGCCAGCAGCCCCCCTTGGTCAGGGGGCTCCTACAATGAGCAGTTCTTC	CASSPPWSGGSYNEQFF
TRBJ2-2	.	once	TRBV19	TGTGCCAGTAGTATAGGGGGCCTGCCCGGGGAGCTGTTTTTT	CASSIGGLPGELFF
TRBJ2-2	.	.	TRBV28	TGTGCCAGCAGTTTAAGCGGGACATCGAACACCGGGGAGCTGTTTTTT	CASSLSGTSNTGELFF
TRBJ1-1	.	.	TRBV5-1	TGCGCCAGCAGCTTGGTAGCGGGACACCTGAACACTGAAGCTTTCTTT	CASSLVAGHLNTEAFF
TRBJ2-5	.	.	TRBV11-3	TGTGCCAGCAGCCCAAAACGACTCAGAGAGACCCAGTACTTC	CASSPKRLRETQYF
TRBJ2-1	.	.	TRBV9	TGTGCCAGCAGCGGCCTGGGGAGTATTAATGAGCAGTTCTTC	CASSGLGSINEQFF
TRBJ1-4	.	.	TRBV4-2	TGTGCCAGCAGGCGAGATGAAAAACTGTTTTTT	CASRRDEKLFF
TRBJ2-2	TRBD2	.	TRBV4-3	TGCGCCAGCAGCGAAAACCTCCTAGCGGGGGCCCCTAACACCGGGGAGCTGTTTTTT	CASSENLLAGAPNTGELFF
TRBJ2-2	.	.	TRBV15	TGTGCCACCAGCAGAGATAGGCGGGGCGAAACCGGGGAGCTGTTTTTT	CATSRDRRGETGELFF
TRBJ1-1	TRBD1	.	TRBV10-3	TGTGCCATCAGTATGGACAGGGGCAGGAACACTGAAGCTTTCTTT	CAISMDRGRNTEAFF
TRBJ2-7	.	.	TRBV7-6	TGTGCCAGCAGCCCCTACGGGACAAGGGACTCCTACGAGCAGTACTTC	CASSPYGTRDSYEQYF
TRBJ1-5	TRBD1	.	TRBV6-1	TGTGCCAGCAGCCGGACAGGGGGGGATCAGCCCCAGCATTTT	CASSRTGGDQPQHF
TRBJ2-5	TRBD1	.	TRBV5-1	TGCGCCAGCAGCTTGGGGGGTCAGGGGGATTACGAGACCCAGTACTTC	CASSLGGQGDYETQYF
TRBJ2-2	.	.	TRBV7-8	TGTGCCAGCAGCTTAGTCAGGGGCTGGATCGGGGAGCTGTTTTTT	CASSLVRGWIGELFF
TRBJ2-5	.	.	TRBV6-1	TGTGCCAGCAGTCCCGGACAGAATCAAGAGACCCAGTACTTC	CASSPGQNQETQYF
TRBJ2-7	.	few	TRBV30	TGTGCCTCGGGTTCCATGGACGAGCAGTACTTC	CASGSMDEQYF
TRBJ1-3	.	.	TRBV7-9	TGTGCCAGCAGCCAACAGGGTTGGGACACCATATATTTT	CASSQQGWDTIYF
TRBJ1-6	.	.	TRBV5-8	TGTGCCAGCAGCTTGGATGGCCATTCACCCCTCCACTTT	CASSLDGHSPLHF
TRBJ1-1	TRBD1	.	TRBV7-3	TGTGCCAGCAGACCCAACCCGGGACAGAGGAACACTGAAGCTTTCTTT	CASRPNPGQRNTEAFF
TRBJ1-1	.	once	TRBV11-2	TGTGCCAGCAGCCCGGGGAAGTGGGGCACTGAAGCTTTCTTT	CASSPGKWGTEAFF
TRBJ1-4	TRBD1	.	TRBV5-6	TGTGCCAGCAGCTTCGACAGGGGCCCGGGATCCGATTTT	CASSFDRGPGSDF
TRBJ2-3	TRBD2	.	TRBV2	TGTGCCAGCAGTCGACGGGGGGGCCTTACAGATACGCAGTATTTT	CASSRRGGLTDTQYF
TRBJ2-1	.	.	TRBV6-6	TGTGCCAGCAGTTACCCGACAGGCTTGGGGTACAATGAGCAGTTCTTC	CASSYPTGLGYNEQFF
TRBJ1-4	.	.	TRBV19	TGTGCCAGTAGGGGAGTATTCGGCGAAAAACTGTTTTTT	CASRGVFGEKLFF
TRBJ2-7	.	.	TRBV5-1	TGCGCCAGCAGCTTGTTCCAGGGCGCCGGCGAGCAGTACTTC	CASSLFQGAGEQYF
TRBJ2-3	TRBD2	.	TRBV15	TGTGCCACCAGCTCGGGGCTAGCGGGGGCGTCAGATACGCAGTATTTT	CATSSGLAGASDTQYF
TRBJ2-3	TRBD2	.	TRBV29-1	TGCAGCGTCCGGGAGGGCCTAGATACGCAGTATTTT	CSVREGLDTQYF
TRBJ2-3	TRBD1	.	TRBV29-1	TGCAGCGTCCGTAGGACAGGGACAGATACGCAGTATTTT	CSVRRTGTDTQYF
TRBJ2-5	.	.	TRBV7-8	TGTGCCAGCAGCTTAGATGGTAGCGTTGAGACCCAGTACTTC	CASSLDGSVETQYF
TRBJ2-5	.	.	TRBV6-5	TGTGCCAGCAGGCGTGGAGAGACCCAGTACTTC	CASRRGETQYF
TRBJ2-7	.	.	TRBV7-6	TGTGCCAGCAGCCTCGGGGCCAGGGGCTCCGAGCAGTACTTC	CASSLGARGSEQYF
TRBJ1-4	.	.	TRBV5-8	TGTGCCAGCAGCTTGGAAGGGGCGACAGGAAGCAATGAAAAACTGTTTTTT	CASSLEGATGSNEKLFF